This T cell receptor (beta chain) was sequenced during a study of shared clonotypes between healthy human individuals. Deep was the level at which the assay was run. Data came from immunoSEQ multiplex PCR; TCRdb stores just in-frame clones and leaves some out. The sample yields fewer than 1.4 million clones, approximately 78% seen once. The CDR3 is 16 residues long. The V end was cut by 5 bases, the J end by 5 bases, with 21 bases between. Germline assignment: CDR1 MGHRA and CDR2 YSYEKL. The sequence was collected from a man between 18 and 29 years old in good health. Some clones in this sample may be carry-over from other donors' samples. Source material: memory CD4+ T cells from PBMCs. Subset meaning: CD45RA-negative fraction. V usage is TRBV4-1 and J usage is TRBJ1-2, with D possibly matching TRBD1 (5 bases). CDR3 protein: CASSEHPGTESYGYTF. The CDR3 DNA reads as TGCGCCAGCAGCGAGCATCCCGGGACGGAGTCTTATGGCTACACCTTC.